This T cell receptor (beta chain) was documented in a study of control samples from healthy donors and cancer patients. The CDR3 is 17 amino acids. Some clones are missing from TCRdb's copy, which holds only in-frame ones; the method was immunoSEQ multiplex PCR. The sample consists of about 120,000 clones, 88% of them appearing once. Specimen: blood. The chain joins TRBV12-1 to TRBJ2-2. TRBV12-1 has pseudogene status. The sequence derives from a man in his forties in good health. CDR3 sequence reads: CASRAAPIFGPTGELFF. Here the CDR3 DNA reads TGTGCCAGCAGAGCCGCCCCTATATTCGGCCCAACCGGGGAGCTGTTTTTT.